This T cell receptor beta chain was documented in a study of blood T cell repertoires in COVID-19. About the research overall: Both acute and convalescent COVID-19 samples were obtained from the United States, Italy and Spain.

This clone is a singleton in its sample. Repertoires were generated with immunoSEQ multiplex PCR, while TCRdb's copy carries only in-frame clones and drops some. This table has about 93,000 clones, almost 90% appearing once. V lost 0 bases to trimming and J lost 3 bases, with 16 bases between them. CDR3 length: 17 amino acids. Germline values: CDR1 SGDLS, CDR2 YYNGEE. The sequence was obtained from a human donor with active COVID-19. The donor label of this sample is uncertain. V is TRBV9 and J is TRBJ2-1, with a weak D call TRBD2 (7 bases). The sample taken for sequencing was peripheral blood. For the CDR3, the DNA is TGTGCCAGCAGCGTAGGAACCGGGGGGCTAATCTACAATGAGCAGTTCTTC. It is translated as CASSVGTGGLIYNEQFF.